This is a list of T cell receptor beta chains from one sample in a study of cytomegalovirus exposure and HLA in healthy donors. Measured with immunoSEQ multiplex PCR; TCRdb has only the in-frame clones, and not every one. The sample consists of approximately 300,000 clones, 86% of them appearing once. The sequenced sample was PBMCs. The receptors were gathered from a woman aged 18-29 years in good health and CMV-seronegative. Each CDR3 is given with its conserved first and last residue. Fields, in order: D gene, CDR3 length, J gene, clone size, V gene, CDR3 DNA, CDR3 protein. A D gene is named only where the DNA matches it firmly. Size tells how often a clone was seen (once, few, many) or the class of an expanded clone, and some rows leave it out.

TRBD2,15,TRBJ2-7,NA,TRBV11-2,TGTGCCAGCAGCTCGATAGCGGGAGGGGATTACGAGCAGTACTTC,CASSSIAGGDYEQYF
TRBD2,15,TRBJ2-7,NA,TRBV27,TGTGCCAGCAGTTCTTCTAGCGGGAGTGTCTACGAGCAGTACTTC,CASSSSSGSVYEQYF
TRBD1,14,TRBJ2-3,NA,TRBV19,TGTGCCACCCGACAGGGGGCAAGGGCAGATACGCAGTATTTT,CATRQGARADTQYF
NA,15,TRBJ2-7,NA,TRBV28,TGTGCCAGCAGTCTGGGGGGAAGAAGCTCCTACGAGCAGTACTTC,CASSLGGRSSYEQYF
TRBD1,17,TRBJ1-5,NA,TRBV5-8,TGTGCCAGCAGCTCGGGCGACAGGGCCATTAGCAATCAGCCCCAGCATTTT,CASSSGDRAISNQPQHF
NA,13,TRBJ1-2,NA,TRBV9,TGTGCCAGCAGCCCCACAGGGCTCAACGGCTACACCTTC,CASSPTGLNGYTF
TRBD2,15,TRBJ2-7,NA,TRBV6-5,TGTGCCAGCACCAACGGGGGGACTAGCCTACGGGAGCAGTACTTC,CASTNGGTSLREQYF
NA,14,TRBJ1-1,NA,TRBV7-2,TGTGCCAGCAGCTCCTTGACAGCGAACACTGAAGCTTTCTTT,CASSSLTANTEAFF
NA,13,TRBJ2-1,NA,TRBV27,TGTGCCAGCAGTCGCCCGGGGTACAATGAGCAGTTCTTC,CASSRPGYNEQFF
NA,12,TRBJ2-7,NA,TRBV6-5,TGTGCCACGGCGGCCAGCTCCTACGAGCAGTACTTC,CATAASSYEQYF
TRBD2,15,TRBJ2-7,NA,TRBV6-1,TGTGCCAGCCTTTTCGGGGGAGGGCCCACCTACGAGCAGTACTTC,CASLFGGGPTYEQYF
NA,17,TRBJ1-4,NA,TRBV7-8,TGTGCCAGCAGCTCCCTCCAGGGAGGGGAGTTGGTTGAAAAACTGTTTTTT,CASSSLQGGELVEKLFF
TRBD2,16,TRBJ2-5,NA,TRBV9,TGTGCCAGCAGCGTAGGGACTAGCGGGAGTCGGGAGACCCAGTACTTC,CASSVGTSGSRETQYF
NA,15,TRBJ2-3,once,TRBV6-6,TGTGCCAGCAGTTACTTCGACAGTAGCACAGATACGCAGTATTTT,CASSYFDSSTDTQYF
TRBD1,18,TRBJ1-1,NA,TRBV29-1,TGCAGCGGGAGTGGTGGACAGGGCCATGGGGTGGAGTACACTGAAGCTTTCTTT,CSGSGGQGHGVEYTEAFF
TRBD1,18,TRBJ1-3,NA,TRBV9,TGTGCCAGCAGCCCATACTGGGACAGGGACTACTCTGGAAACACCATATATTTT,CASSPYWDRDYSGNTIYF
TRBD2,14,TRBJ2-7,NA,TRBV7-2,TGTGCCAGCAGTGGGGGAGGGCTCTCCTACGAGCAGTACTTC,CASSGGGLSYEQYF
NA,13,TRBJ1-1,NA,TRBV27,TGTGCCAGCAGTTTAAGGGCAGGGCGTGAAGCTTTCTTT,CASSLRAGREAFF
NA,14,TRBJ2-7,NA,TRBV15,TGTGCCACCAGCAGCACTTCCCCAATCTACGAGCAGTACTTC,CATSSTSPIYEQYF
NA,14,TRBJ2-5,once,TRBV6-1,TGTGCCAGCAGCGCCGTTTGGAGTCAAGAGACCCAGTACTTC,CASSAVWSQETQYF
TRBD1,14,TRBJ2-3,NA,TRBV29-1,TGCAGCGTTGTTGGACAGGTATTCACAGATACGCAGTATTTT,CSVVGQVFTDTQYF
TRBD2,15,TRBJ2-1,NA,TRBV19,TGTGCCAGTAGAGGACTAGCGGGAGCCATGAGTGAGCAGTTCTTC,CASRGLAGAMSEQFF
NA,13,TRBJ1-4,NA,TRBV6-5,TGTGCCAGCAGTCCCTGGGCCGGCGAAAAACTGTTTTTT,CASSPWAGEKLFF
NA,17,TRBJ2-6,NA,TRBV28,TGTGCCAGCAGTTTTTCCCATTTAGGGGCTGGGGCCAACGTCCTGACTTTC,CASSFSHLGAGANVLTF
TRBD2,15,TRBJ2-7,few,TRBV4-1,TGCGCCAGCAGCCCCCTCCTAGCGGGGGCCTACGAGCAGTACTTC,CASSPLLAGAYEQYF
TRBD2,16,TRBJ2-5,NA,TRBV6-6,TGTGCCAGCAGCCCACCCCAAGCGGGAGGAGGGGAGACCCAGTACTTC,CASSPPQAGGGETQYF
TRBD2,15,TRBJ2-7,NA,TRBV11-3,TGTGCCAGCAGCCCTGGACTAGCGGGAGGCTGCGAGCAGTACTTC,CASSPGLAGGCEQYF
NA,14,TRBJ1-4,NA,TRBV11-1,TGTGCCAGCAGCCTCGCGGAGGGGCAGGGAAAACTGTTTTTT,CASSLAEGQGKLFF
TRBD2,15,TRBJ2-1,once,TRBV28,TGTGCCAGCAGCCTGACTAGCGGAGGCTACAATGAGCAGTTCTTC,CASSLTSGGYNEQFF
NA,18,TRBJ2-1,NA,TRBV28,TGTGCCAGCAGCCCATTTATACCTACTAGCCTCCTCGACAATGAGCAGTTCTTC,CASSPFIPTSLLDNEQFF
NA,15,TRBJ2-7,NA,TRBV7-2,TGTGCCAGCAGCTTAGGGGCTAGCACCTCCTACGAGCAGTACTTC,CASSLGASTSYEQYF
TRBD1,16,TRBJ2-7,NA,TRBV5-1,TGCGCCAGCAGCCGACTGGGACAGGGACTTTCCTACGAGCAGTACTTC,CASSRLGQGLSYEQYF
NA,16,TRBJ1-4,NA,TRBV7-8,TGTGCCAGCAGCTTAACGCCGGGGGCAACTAATGAAAAACTGTTTTTT,CASSLTPGATNEKLFF
TRBD1,13,TRBJ1-5,NA,TRBV6-4,TGTGCCAGCAGCAGGGGGGATAATCAGCCCCAGCATTTT,CASSRGDNQPQHF
NA,11,TRBJ2-7,NA,TRBV6-5,TGTGCCAGCATGACAGCCTACGAGCAGTACTTC,CASMTAYEQYF
TRBD1,13,TRBJ1-1,NA,TRBV29-1,TGCAGCGTTGAAGAGGGACAGGGCGTTGAAGCTTTCTTT,CSVEEGQGVEAFF
TRBD1,15,TRBJ1-1,once,TRBV4-2,TGTGCCAGCAGCCAACTCAGGGGGAGGAGGACTGAAGCTTTCTTT,CASSQLRGRRTEAFF